This passage covers 27 T cell receptor beta chains from one sample sequenced in a study of regulatory dendritic cells for organ transplantation. These TCRs' antigens remain unknown. Generated by immunoSEQ multiplex PCR, the TCRdb table keeps only in-frame clones and is missing some. The data show fewer than 15,000 clones, 79% seen once. Allogeneic regulatory or mature dendritic cells were co-cultured for roughly five days with CFSE-labeled sorted T cells at 1:10. Sequencing input: naive CD8+ T cells from blood cultured with regulatory dendritic cells. Subset reported: CD45RA+ naive T cells. These receptors were obtained from a human donor in good health.

This clone has just one count. The rearrangement joins TRBV19 to TRBJ1-1; 7 nucleotides match TRBD1. V gave up 5 bases and J gave up 1 base; unmatched junction bases: 4. CDR3 length equals 14 residues. Per the germline V gene, CDR1 is LNHDA and CDR2 is SQIVND (reference sequence). CDR3 DNA sequence: TGTGCCAGTAGTGCCCAGGGGGGGAACACTGAAGCTTTCTTT. Its translation is CASSAQGGNTEAFF.

V is TRBV2 and J is TRBJ1-2; no definite D call. CDR1 SNHLY and CDR2 FYNNEI come from the germline V gene. The CDR3 contains 14 residues. Between the trimmed V and J ends, which lost 0 bases and 8 bases, there was a span of 13 bases. The CDR3 DNA reads as TGTGCCAGCAGTGAAGCGCCGAGGGAAAGAGGCTACACCTTC. Protein: CASSEAPRERGYTF.

This clone has just one count. The V gene is TRBV21-1, the J gene TRBJ1-5; the table's D call, TRBD1, was not checked against the DNA. TRBV21-1 corresponds to a pseudogene. This CDR3 is 14 amino acids long. The CDR3 nucleotides read TGTGCCAGCAAGAGACAGGGCCTCGGTCAGCCCCAGCATTTT. Amino acids: CASKRQGLGQPQHF.

The rearrangement links TRBV12-5 to TRBJ2-3; 14 bases fit TRBD2. The J segment lost 2 bases and the V segment lost 6 bases, leaving 16 bases of the junction unmatched. Germline V lookup: CDR1 LGHNT, CDR2 FRNRAP. This CDR3 region has 20 residues. The CDR3: CASGGLPGLAGALSTDTQYF. The CDR3 DNA reads TGTGCTAGTGGCGGGCTTCCGGGACTAGCGGGGGCCCTATCCACAGATACGCAGTATTTT.

V and J are TRBV7-8 and TRBJ1-1; D possibly corresponds to TRBD1 (6 bases). Germline V gene lookup returns CDR1 SGHVS and CDR2 FQNEAQ. Trimming removed 5 bases at V and 0 bases at J, with 22 bases between. This CDR3 contains 18 residues. This chain's CDR3 is CASSPQVRGADMNTEAFF. The CDR3 nucleotides read TGTGCCAGCAGCCCCCAGGTACGGGGGGCTGACATGAACACTGAAGCTTTCTTT.

The chain links TRBV25-1 to TRBJ2-4; the match to TRBD2 covers 10 bases. The length of the CDR3 is 18 residues. V lost 3 bases, J lost 3 bases, and 11 bases stayed unmatched. Germline-derived CDR1 and CDR2 are MGHDK and SYGVNS. The CDR3 sequence: CASSDGGTSVLGKNIQYF. The CDR3, as DNA: TGTGCCAGCAGTGATGGTGGGACTAGCGTTTTGGGCAAAAACATTCAGTACTTC.

The chain is built from TRBV4-1 and TRBJ2-1; a possible D gene is TRBD2 (5 bases). Germline V gene lookup returns CDR1 MGHRA and CDR2 YSYEKL. V was shortened by 6 bases and J by 0 bases, with 9 bases between the two germline ends. The CDR3 is 14 amino acids. The CDR3 region is CASSPSGSYNEQFF. The CDR3 DNA reads as TGCGCCAGCAGTCCCAGCGGCTCCTACAATGAGCAGTTCTTC.

The chain joins TRBV2 to TRBJ2-3; D is possibly TRBD1 (6 bases). The CDR3 is 13 residues long. The V end lost 3 bases, the J end lost 7 bases, and 11 bases lay between the germline ends. Looked up from germline, CDR1 is SNHLY and CDR2 is FYNNEI. CDR3 in amino acids: CASSDGGINTQYF. CDR3 sequence (DNA): TGTGCCAGCAGTGATGGGGGCATAAATACGCAGTATTTT.

The chain couples TRBV21-1 to TRBJ2-3; the listed D gene, TRBD2, was not tested against the DNA. TRBV21-1 is designated a pseudogene. The CDR3 is 21 amino acids. The CDR3 here is CASSKAPGGGAPAPPTDTQYF. DNA of the CDR3: TGTGCCAGCAGCAAAGCGCCGGGCGGGGGGGCCCCCGCCCCCCCCACAGATACGCAGTATTTT.

This chain joins TRBV4-1 and TRBJ1-1; the D gene is possibly TRBD1 (6 bases). The CDR3 runs 14 residues. V lost 5 bases, J lost 5 bases, and 15 bases lay in between. Germline V lookup: CDR1 MGHRA, CDR2 YSYEKL. DNA of the CDR3: TGCGCCAGCAGCGTCAGCAGGGGCGGGACTGAAGCTTTCTTT. Translating gives CASSVSRGGTEAFF.

CDR3 DNA: TGTGCCAGCAGCTTAGGCACAGGGGCATATGGCTACACCTTC. Amino acid sequence: CASSLGTGAYGYTF. The chain combines TRBV7-9 with TRBJ1-2; 7 bases are shared with TRBD1. The CDR3 extends over 14 amino acids. V lost 1 base and J lost 5; bases outside the gene matches: 4. Germline values: CDR1 SEHNR, CDR2 FQNEAQ (reference sequence). Full variable domain (outside the CDR3, taken from reference TRBV7-9 and TRBJ1-2): DTGVSQNPRHKITKRGQNVTFRCDPISEHNRLYWYRQTLGQGPEFLTYFQNEAQLEKSRLLSDRFSAERPKGSFSTLEIQRTEQGDSAMYLCASSLGTGAYGYTFGSGTRLTVV.

This clone was found once. This chain connects TRBV4-2 to TRBJ1-2; tentatively, D is TRBD1 (6 bases). The CDR3 sequence is 16 residues long. The germline CDR1 and CDR2 sequences are LGHNA and YNFKEQ. V was pared by 0 bases and J by 6 bases, with 17 bases between. The CDR3 coding sequence is TGTGCCAGCAGCCAAGATAGGGGGGGTTCTATGAATGGCTACACCTTC. It specifies CASSQDRGGSMNGYTF.

The chain combines TRBV12-5 with TRBJ1-4, with 9 bases matching TRBD1. The V gene end was trimmed by 2 bases and the J gene end by 9 bases; junction bases not matched to a gene: 4. Per the germline V gene, CDR1 is LGHNT and CDR2 is FRNRAP. The CDR3 spans 14 residues. CDR3 coding DNA: TGTGCTAGTGGTTTGCCTGGGACAGGGAAAAAACTGTTTTTT. Protein: CASGLPGTGKKLFF.

This clone has just one count. V gene TRBV7-9 combines with J gene TRBJ2-7; D not certain. The CDR3 sequence is 12 residues long. The V gene's germline CDR1 is SEHNR and CDR2 FQNEAQ (reference sequence). The V end was cut by 1 base, the J end by 3 bases, with 4 bases between. The CDR3 loop is CASSLGSYEQYF. CDR3 DNA sequence: TGTGCCAGCAGCTTAGGTAGCTACGAGCAGTACTTC.

This chain connects TRBV6-5 to TRBJ2-7; 7 bases match TRBD1. Germline CDR1 reads MNHEY; CDR2 reads SVGAGI. The junction had 5 bases not matched to a gene; V was cut back by 3 bases and J by 3 bases. The CDR3 is 14 amino acids. CDR3 amino acids: CASSYGQDYYEQYF. The CDR3 nucleotides read TGTGCCAGCAGTTATGGACAGGATTACTACGAGCAGTACTTC.

The count of this clone is one. The CDR3 nucleotides are TGTGCCAGCAGCGTAGAGGGGGCTTGGTATGGCTACACCTTC. Protein product: CASSVEGAWYGYTF. The chain carries TRBV9 and TRBJ1-2, with 7 bases matching TRBD1. The CDR3 length is 14 residues. V trimming: 0 bases; J trimming: 5 bases; junction bases outside the gene matches: 4. In germline, CDR1 is SGDLS, CDR2 YYNGEE.

The chain uses TRBV9 and TRBJ2-3; 7 bases line up with TRBD2. V was pared by 4 bases and J by 2 bases, with 10 bases of the junction left unmatched. The CDR3 runs to 16 residues. Looked up from germline, CDR1 is SGDLS and CDR2 is YYNGEE. Here the CDR3 reads CASSLTGLPITDTQYF. In DNA form, the CDR3 reads TGTGCCAGCAGCCTCACGGGACTACCGATCACAGATACGCAGTATTTT.

This chain connects TRBV4-2 to TRBJ1-1; D is undetermined. V gave up 3 bases and J gave up 3 bases, with 11 bases separating them. This CDR3 contains 14 residues. CDR1 is LGHNA and CDR2 is YNFKEQ in the germline V gene. The CDR3 region is CASSQAPGDTEAFF. For the CDR3, the DNA is TGTGCCAGCAGCCAGGCGCCAGGTGACACTGAAGCTTTCTTT.

A word on this clone: An end of the junction does not agree with germline; a read error may underlie this. This sequence joins TRBV19 and TRBJ1-2, with 10 bases aligning to TRBD1. This CDR3 has 13 residues. Germline CDR1 reads LNHDA; CDR2 reads SQIVND (reference sequence). CDR3: CASSSGQGFRADF. The CDR3 nucleotides are TGTGCCAGTAGTTCGGGACAGGGGTTCAGAGCAGACTTC. Based on the CDR3 plus reference TRBV19 and TRBJ1-2, the full variable domain is DGGITQSPKYLFRKEGQNVTLSCEQNLNHDAMYWYRQDPGQGLRLIYYSQIVNDFQKGDIAEGYSVSREKKESFPLTVTSAQKNPTAFYLCASSSGQGFRADFGSGTRLTVV.

V usage is TRBV29-1 and J usage is TRBJ2-7; D remains unclear. V lost 1 base, J lost 0 bases, and 7 bases lay in between. CDR1 SQVTM and CDR2 ANQGSEA come from the germline V gene. The CDR3 runs 13 residues. The CDR3 loop is CSVEGRDSYEQYF. CDR3 sequence (DNA): TGCAGCGTTGAAGGCCGAGACTCCTACGAGCAGTACTTC.

This chain links TRBV6-5 with TRBJ2-7; 7 bases are a match to TRBD1. V shed 5 bases and J 2 bases; nucleotides not matched to a gene: 6. The V gene's germline CDR1 is MNHEY and CDR2 SVGAGI. The CDR3 contains 14 residues. The CDR3 DNA follows: TGTGCCAGCAGTCCGGGACAGATTCCCTACGAGCAGTACTTC. Amino acids: CASSPGQIPYEQYF.

The chain combines TRBV4-1 with TRBJ2-7; a weak D match, TRBD1 (7 bases). Looked up from germline, CDR1 is MGHRA and CDR2 is YSYEKL. This CDR3 is 14 amino acids long. V gave up 4 bases and J gave up 5 bases, with 15 bases separating them. The CDR3 sequence: CASSRRQGEDEQYF. The CDR3, as DNA: TGCGCCAGCAGCCGACGCCAGGGGGAGGACGAGCAGTACTTC.

The chain combines TRBV9 with TRBJ1-2; the match to TRBD1 covers 10 bases. The germline gives CDR1 SGDLS, CDR2 YYNGEE. CDR3 length equals 16 residues. Trimming removed 4 bases from V and 6 bases from J; junction bases left unmatched: 12. The CDR3 sequence is CASSSGQGGLGDGYTF. In DNA form, the CDR3 reads TGTGCCAGCAGCTCCGGACAGGGGGGACTAGGGGATGGCTACACCTTC. Looking up the rest from reference TRBV9 and TRBJ1-2 gives the full variable domain: DSGVTQTPKHLITATGQRVTLRCSPRSGDLSVYWYQQSLDQGLQFLIQYYNGEERAKGNILERFSAQQFPDLHSELNLSSLELGDSALYFCASSSGQGGLGDGYTFGSGTRLTVV.

This sequence joins TRBV19 and TRBJ1-2; 7 nucleotides line up with TRBD1. Germline values: CDR1 LNHDA, CDR2 SQIVND (reference sequence). Trimming cost V 6 bases and J 0 bases; bases outside gene matches: 10. This CDR3 is built from 16 residues. The CDR3 sequence is CASSPGQVYTNYGYTF. CDR3 DNA sequence: TGTGCCAGTAGCCCCGGACAGGTCTACACTAACTATGGCTACACCTTC. Looking up the rest from reference TRBV19 and TRBJ1-2 gives the full variable domain: DGGITQSPKYLFRKEGQNVTLSCEQNLNHDAMYWYRQDPGQGLRLIYYSQIVNDFQKGDIAEGYSVSREKKESFPLTVTSAQKNPTAFYLCASSPGQVYTNYGYTFGSGTRLTVV.

This clone appeared a single time. V and J are TRBV5-6 and TRBJ1-4; D unresolved. The V end lost 0 bases, the J end lost 7 bases, and 7 bases lay between the germline ends. This CDR3 is 13 amino acids long. The germline V gene encodes CDR1 SGHDT and CDR2 YYEEEE. DNA of the CDR3: TGTGCCAGCAGCTTGGGGCGGCCTGAAAAACTGTTTTTT. This encodes CASSLGRPEKLFF.

This clone was counted once. The rearrangement uses TRBV15 and TRBJ2-5; TRBD1 matches at 8 bases. The CDR3 runs to 14 residues. Trimming at V came to 4 bases and at J to 2 bases, leaving 3 bases not matched to a gene. Germline-derived CDR1 and CDR2 are LNHNV and YYDKDF (reference sequence). CDR3 nucleotide sequence: TGTGCCACCAGCAAATGGGACAGGCAAGAGACCCAGTACTTC. Translating it yields CATSKWDRQETQYF.

V gene TRBV13 combines with J gene TRBJ2-5; D is uncertain. V gave up 4 bases and J gave up 0 bases, with 9 bases separating them. Germline V gene lookup returns CDR1 PRHDT and CDR2 FYEKMQ (reference sequence). The CDR3 has 14 amino acids. CDR3: CASSSAAYQETQYF. The CDR3 DNA is TGTGCCAGCAGCTCCGCGGCCTACCAAGAGACCCAGTACTTC.